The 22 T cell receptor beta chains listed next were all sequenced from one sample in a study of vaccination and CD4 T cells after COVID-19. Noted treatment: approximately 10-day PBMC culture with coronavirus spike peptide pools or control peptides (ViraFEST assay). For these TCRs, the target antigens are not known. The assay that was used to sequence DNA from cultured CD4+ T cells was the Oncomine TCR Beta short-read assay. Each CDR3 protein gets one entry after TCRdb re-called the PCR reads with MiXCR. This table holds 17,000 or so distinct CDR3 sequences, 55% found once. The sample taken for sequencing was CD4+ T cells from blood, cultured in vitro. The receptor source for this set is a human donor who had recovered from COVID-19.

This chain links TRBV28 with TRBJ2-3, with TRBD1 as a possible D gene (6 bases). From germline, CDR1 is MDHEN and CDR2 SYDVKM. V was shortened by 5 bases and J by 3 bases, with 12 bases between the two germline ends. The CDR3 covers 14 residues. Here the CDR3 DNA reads TGTGCCAGCAGTGCCCCCACAGGGACAGATACGCAGTATTTT. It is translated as CASSAPTGTDTQYF. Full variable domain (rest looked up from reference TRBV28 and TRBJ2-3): DVKVTQSSRYLVKRTGEKVFLECVQDMDHENMFWYRQDPGLGLRLIYFSYDVKMKEKGDIPEGYSVSREKKERFSLILESASTNQTSMYLCASSAPTGTDTQYFGPGTRLTVL.

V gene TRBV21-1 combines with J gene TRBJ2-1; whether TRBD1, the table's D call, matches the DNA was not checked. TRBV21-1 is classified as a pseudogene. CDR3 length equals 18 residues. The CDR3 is CASSKWRRYSDRVDEQFF. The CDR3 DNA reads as TGTGCCAGCAGCAAATGGAGGAGGTATTCCGACAGGGTAGATGAGCAGTTCTTC.

This CDR3 reads CASSPKVQGFDQPQHF. CDR3 coding DNA: TGTGCCAGCAGCCCCAAGGTACAGGGGTTCGATCAGCCCCAGCATTTT. The V and J genes are TRBV12-3 or TRBV12-4 and TRBJ1-5, with 7 bases that match TRBD1. Losses at the gene ends were 6 bases for V and 5 bases for J; bases not matched to a gene: 13. CDR3 length equals 16 residues.

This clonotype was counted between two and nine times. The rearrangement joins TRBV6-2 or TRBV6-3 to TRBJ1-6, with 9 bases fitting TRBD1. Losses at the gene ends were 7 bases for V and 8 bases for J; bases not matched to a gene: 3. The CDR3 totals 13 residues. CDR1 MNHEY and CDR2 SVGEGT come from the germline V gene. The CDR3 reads CASTDRGDSPLHF. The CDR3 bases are TGTGCCAGCACCGACAGGGGGGATTCACCCCTCCACTTT.

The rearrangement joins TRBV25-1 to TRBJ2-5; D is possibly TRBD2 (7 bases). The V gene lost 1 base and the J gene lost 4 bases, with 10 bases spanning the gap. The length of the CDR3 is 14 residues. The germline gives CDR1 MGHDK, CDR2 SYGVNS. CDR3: CASSEWGGRETQYF. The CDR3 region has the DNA TGTGCCAGCAGTGAATGGGGGGGGCGAGAGACCCAGTACTTC.

The CDR3 protein is CATSDPSSDGETQYF. In DNA, the CDR3 is TGTGCCACCAGTGACCCTTCCTCGGACGGAGAGACCCAGTACTTC. The chain combines TRBV24-1 with TRBJ2-5; D is unresolved. Germline V gives CDR1 KGHDR, CDR2 SFDVKD. V was shortened by 4 bases and J by 4 bases, with 15 bases between the two germline ends. The CDR3 is made up of 15 amino acids.

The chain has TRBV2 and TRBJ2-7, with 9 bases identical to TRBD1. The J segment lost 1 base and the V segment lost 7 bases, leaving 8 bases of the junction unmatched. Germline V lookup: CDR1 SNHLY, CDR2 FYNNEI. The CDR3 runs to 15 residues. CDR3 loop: CASTRTGTGSYEQYF. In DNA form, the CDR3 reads TGTGCCAGCACTAGAACCGGGACAGGGTCCTACGAGCAGTACTTC.

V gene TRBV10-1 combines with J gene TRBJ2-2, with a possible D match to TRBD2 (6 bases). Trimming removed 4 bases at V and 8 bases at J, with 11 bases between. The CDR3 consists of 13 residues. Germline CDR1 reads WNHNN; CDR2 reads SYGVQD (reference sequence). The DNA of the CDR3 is TGCGCCAGCAGTGGATCGGGAGTGGGGGAGCTGTTTTTT. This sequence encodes CASSGSGVGELFF.

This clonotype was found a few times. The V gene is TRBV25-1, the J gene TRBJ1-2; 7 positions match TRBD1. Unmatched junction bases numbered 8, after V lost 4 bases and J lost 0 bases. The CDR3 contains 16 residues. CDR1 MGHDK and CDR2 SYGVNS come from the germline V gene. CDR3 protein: CASSALTGPTNYGYTF. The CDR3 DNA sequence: TGTGCCAGCAGTGCCCTGACAGGGCCCACTAACTATGGCTACACCTTC.

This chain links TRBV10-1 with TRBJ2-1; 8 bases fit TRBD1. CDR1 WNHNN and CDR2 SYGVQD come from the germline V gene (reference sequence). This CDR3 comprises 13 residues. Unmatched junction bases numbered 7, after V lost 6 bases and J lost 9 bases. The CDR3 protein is CASSQDRGAEQFF. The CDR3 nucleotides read TGCGCCAGCAGCCAAGACAGGGGCGCTGAGCAGTTCTTC.

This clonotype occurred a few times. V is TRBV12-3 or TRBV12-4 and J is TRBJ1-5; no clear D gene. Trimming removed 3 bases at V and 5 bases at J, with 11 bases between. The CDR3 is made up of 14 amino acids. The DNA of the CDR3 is TGTGCCAGCAGTTTTGGTAGGTCGGATCAGCCCCAGCATTTT. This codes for CASSFGRSDQPQHF.

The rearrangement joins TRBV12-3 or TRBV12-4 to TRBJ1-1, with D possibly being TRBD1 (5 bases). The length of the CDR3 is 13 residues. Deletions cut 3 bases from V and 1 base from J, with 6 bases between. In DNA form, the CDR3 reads TGTGCCAGCAGTTTTACAGGGAACACTGAAGCTTTCTTT. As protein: CASSFTGNTEAFF.

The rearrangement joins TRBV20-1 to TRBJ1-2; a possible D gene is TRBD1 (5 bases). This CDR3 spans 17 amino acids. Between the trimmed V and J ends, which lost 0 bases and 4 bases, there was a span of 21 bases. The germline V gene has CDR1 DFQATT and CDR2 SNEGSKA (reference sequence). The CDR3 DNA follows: TGCAGTGCTAGAGAGCTGACGGGGCGAACCTACCCCTATGGCTACACCTTC. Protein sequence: CSARELTGRTYPYGYTF.

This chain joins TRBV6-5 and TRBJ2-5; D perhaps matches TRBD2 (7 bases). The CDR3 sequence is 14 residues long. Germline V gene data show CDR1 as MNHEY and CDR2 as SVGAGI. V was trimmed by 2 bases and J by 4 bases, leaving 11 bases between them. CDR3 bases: TGTGCCAGCAGTTACCGGGGGGCCCCAGAGACCCAGTACTTC. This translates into CASSYRGAPETQYF.

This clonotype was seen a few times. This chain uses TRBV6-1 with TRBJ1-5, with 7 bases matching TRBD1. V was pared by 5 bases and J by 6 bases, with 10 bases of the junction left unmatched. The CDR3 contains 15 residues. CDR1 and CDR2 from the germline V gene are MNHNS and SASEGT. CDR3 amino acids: CASSHDRDSGQPQHF. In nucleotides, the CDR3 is TGTGCCAGCAGTCACGACAGGGATAGTGGTCAGCCCCAGCATTTT.

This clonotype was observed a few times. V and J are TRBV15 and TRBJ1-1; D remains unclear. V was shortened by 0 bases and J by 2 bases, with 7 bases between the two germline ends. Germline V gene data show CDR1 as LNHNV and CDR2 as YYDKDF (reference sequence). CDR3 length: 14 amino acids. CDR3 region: CATSRDHTNTEAFF. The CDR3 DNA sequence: TGTGCCACCAGCAGAGATCATACCAACACTGAAGCTTTCTTT.

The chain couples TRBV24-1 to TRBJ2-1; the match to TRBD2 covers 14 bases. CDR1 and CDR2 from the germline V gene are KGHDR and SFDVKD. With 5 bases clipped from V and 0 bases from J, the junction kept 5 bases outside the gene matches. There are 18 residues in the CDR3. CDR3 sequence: CATSGGLAGVSSYNEQFF. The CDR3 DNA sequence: TGTGCCACCAGTGGGGGACTAGCGGGGGTGAGCTCCTACAATGAGCAGTTCTTC.

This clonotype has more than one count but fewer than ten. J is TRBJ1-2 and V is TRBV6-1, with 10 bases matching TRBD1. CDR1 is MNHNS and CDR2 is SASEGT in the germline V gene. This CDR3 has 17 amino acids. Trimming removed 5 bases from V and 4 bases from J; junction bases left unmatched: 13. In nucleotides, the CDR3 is TGTGCCAGCAGTCCCGACAGGGGGCACCTCGGAGGCTATGGCTACACCTTC. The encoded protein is CASSPDRGHLGGYGYTF.

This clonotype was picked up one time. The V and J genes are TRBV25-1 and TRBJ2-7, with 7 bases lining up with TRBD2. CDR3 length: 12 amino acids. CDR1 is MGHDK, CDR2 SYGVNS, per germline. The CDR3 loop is CSTGTIDYEQYF. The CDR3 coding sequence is TGTTCCACCGGGACTATAGACTACGAGCAGTACTTC.

CDR3: CASSDPRMLFF. The CDR3 coding sequence is TGCGCCAGCAGTGACCCCCGAATGCTGTTTTTT. The chain is built from TRBV10-1 and TRBJ2-2; D gene uncertain. This CDR3 contains 11 residues. With 3 bases removed from V and 13 bases from J, the gap between germline ends came to 9 bases. From germline, CDR1 is WNHNN and CDR2 SYGVQD (reference sequence).

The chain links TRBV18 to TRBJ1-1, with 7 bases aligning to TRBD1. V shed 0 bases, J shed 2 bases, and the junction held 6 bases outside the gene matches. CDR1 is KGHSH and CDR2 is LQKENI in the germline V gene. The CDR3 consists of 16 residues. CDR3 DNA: TGTGCCAGCTCACCACCCATTGGGACAGTAAACACTGAAGCTTTCTTT. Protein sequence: CASSPPIGTVNTEAFF.

For the CDR3, the DNA is TGTGCCAGCGATTCGGGGGGGGCAGGGGGAAACACCATATATTTT. Translated: CASDSGGAGGNTIYF. J is TRBJ1-3 and V is TRBV6-1; maybe TRBD1 (6 bases). This CDR3 is 15 amino acids long. CDR1 is MNHNS, CDR2 SASEGT, per germline. The V end was cut by 8 bases, the J end by 4 bases, with 18 bases between.